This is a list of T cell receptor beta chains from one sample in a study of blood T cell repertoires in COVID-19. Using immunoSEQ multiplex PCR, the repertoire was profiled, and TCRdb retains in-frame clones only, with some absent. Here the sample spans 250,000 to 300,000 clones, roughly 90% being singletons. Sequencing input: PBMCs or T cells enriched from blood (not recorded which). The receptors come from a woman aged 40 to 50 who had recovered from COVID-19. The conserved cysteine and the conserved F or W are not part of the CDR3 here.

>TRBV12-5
ASGLDRVVNIQY
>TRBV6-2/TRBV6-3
ASSWEGRPGNTIY
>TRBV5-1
ASSLLVEETQY
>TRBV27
ASSSRVISYEQY
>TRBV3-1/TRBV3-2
ASSQTHSGEKETQY
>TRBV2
ASETGTRGYT
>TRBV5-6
ASSFSPGGDNSPLH
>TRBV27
ASSLRLAGVAEQF
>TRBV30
AWSRAQGLIPDTQY
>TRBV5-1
ASNVVQGIGEQF
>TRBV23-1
ASSGQGGNYGYT
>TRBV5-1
ASSFSSGRAGQYEQF
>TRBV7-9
ASSPHRGPVGYGYT
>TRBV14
ASSQDISYGYT
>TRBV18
ASSPILANTGELF
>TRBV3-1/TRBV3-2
ASSHVPQAGLDTQY
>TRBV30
AWSKFGRGGTDTQY
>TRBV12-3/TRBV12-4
ASSLVGADTQY
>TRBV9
ASSGNRGFSTDTQY
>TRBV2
ASIGGDGYT
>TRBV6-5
ASSFQRASQGETQY
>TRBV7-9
ASSTGLQETQY
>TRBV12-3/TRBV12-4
ASRAGENQPQH
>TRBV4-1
ASSPEDRASEKLF
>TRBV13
ASSLGWGGKAIYGYT
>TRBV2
ASRQDLGQGKAF
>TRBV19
ASSQSSGGTDTQY
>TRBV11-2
ASSLEGQGAASPLH
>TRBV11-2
ASSSLGQGGNTIY
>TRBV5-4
ASRSGDTNYGYT
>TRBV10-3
AIGVTGLTEAF
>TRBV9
ASSPGTGGGSGNTIY
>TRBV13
ASSVLAGVTYEQY